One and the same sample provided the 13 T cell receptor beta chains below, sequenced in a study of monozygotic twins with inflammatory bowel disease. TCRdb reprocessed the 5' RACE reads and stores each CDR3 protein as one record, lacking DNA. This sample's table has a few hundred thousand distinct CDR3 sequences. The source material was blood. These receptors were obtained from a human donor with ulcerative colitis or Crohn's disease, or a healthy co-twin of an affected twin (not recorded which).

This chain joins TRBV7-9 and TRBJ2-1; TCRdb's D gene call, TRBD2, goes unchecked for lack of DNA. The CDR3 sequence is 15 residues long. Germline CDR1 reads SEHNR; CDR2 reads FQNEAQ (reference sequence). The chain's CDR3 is CASSPVGSPRREQFF.

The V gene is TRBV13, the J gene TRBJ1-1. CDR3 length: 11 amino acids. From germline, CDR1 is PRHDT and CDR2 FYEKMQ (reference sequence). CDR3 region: CASSFGPKAFF. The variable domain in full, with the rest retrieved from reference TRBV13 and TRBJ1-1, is AAGVIQSPRHLIKEKRETATLKCYPIPRHDTVYWYQQGPGQDPQFLISFYEKMQSDKGSIPDRFSAQQFSDYHSELNMSSLELGDSALYFCASSFGPKAFFGQGTRLTVV.

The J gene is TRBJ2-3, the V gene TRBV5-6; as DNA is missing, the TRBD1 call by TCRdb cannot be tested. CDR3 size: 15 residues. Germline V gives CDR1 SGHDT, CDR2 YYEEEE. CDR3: CASSMGTGWVDTQYF.

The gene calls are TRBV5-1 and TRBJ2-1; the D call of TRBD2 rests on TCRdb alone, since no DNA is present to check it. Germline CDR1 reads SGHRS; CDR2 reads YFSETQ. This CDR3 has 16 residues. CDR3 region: CASSFSTSGRGDEQFF.

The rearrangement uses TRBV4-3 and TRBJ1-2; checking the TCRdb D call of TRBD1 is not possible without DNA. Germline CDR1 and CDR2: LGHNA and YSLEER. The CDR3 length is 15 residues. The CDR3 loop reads CASSQRSTGFYGYTF.

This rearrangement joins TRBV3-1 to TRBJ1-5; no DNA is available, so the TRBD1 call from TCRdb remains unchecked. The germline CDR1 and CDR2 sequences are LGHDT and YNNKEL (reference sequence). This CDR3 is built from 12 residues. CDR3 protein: CASSQEGGPQHF. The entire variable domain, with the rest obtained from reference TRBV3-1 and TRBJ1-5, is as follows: DTAVSQTPKYLVTQMGNDKSIKCEQNLGHDTMYWYKQDSKKFLKIMFSYNNKELIINETVPNRFSPKSPDKAHLNLHINSLELGDSAVYFCASSQEGGPQHFGDGTRLSIL.

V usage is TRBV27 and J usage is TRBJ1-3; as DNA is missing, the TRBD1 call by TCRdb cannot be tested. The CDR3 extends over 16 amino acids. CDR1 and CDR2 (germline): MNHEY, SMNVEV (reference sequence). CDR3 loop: CASSLTQGLSGNTIYF.

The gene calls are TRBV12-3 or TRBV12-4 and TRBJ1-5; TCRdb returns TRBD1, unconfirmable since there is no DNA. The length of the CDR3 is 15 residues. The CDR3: CASSLGGQSNQPQHF.

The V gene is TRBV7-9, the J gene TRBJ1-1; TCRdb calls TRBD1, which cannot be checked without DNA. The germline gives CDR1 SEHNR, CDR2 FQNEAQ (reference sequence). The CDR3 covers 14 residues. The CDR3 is CASSSDRGGTEAFF. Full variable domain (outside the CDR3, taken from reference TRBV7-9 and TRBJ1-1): DTGVSQNPRHKITKRGQNVTFRCDPISEHNRLYWYRQTLGQGPEFLTYFQNEAQLEKSRLLSDRFSAERPKGSFSTLEIQRTEQGDSAMYLCASSSDRGGTEAFFGQGTRLTVV.

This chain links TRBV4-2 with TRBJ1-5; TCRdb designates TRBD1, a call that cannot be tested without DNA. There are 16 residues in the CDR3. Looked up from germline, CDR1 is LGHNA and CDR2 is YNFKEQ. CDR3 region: CASSQLGGLSNQPQHF.

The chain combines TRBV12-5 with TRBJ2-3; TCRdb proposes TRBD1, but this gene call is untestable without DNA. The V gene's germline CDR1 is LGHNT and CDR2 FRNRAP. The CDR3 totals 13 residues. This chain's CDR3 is CASGPGASGTQYF.

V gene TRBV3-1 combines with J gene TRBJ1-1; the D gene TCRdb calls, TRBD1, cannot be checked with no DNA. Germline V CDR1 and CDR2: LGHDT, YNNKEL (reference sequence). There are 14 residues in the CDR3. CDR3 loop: CASSFSPGQGNAFF.

The CDR3 reads CASSQDGRTGRNEQYF. V and J are TRBV4-3 and TRBJ2-7; TCRdb designates TRBD1, a call that cannot be tested without DNA. This CDR3 contains 16 residues. Germline loops: CDR1 LGHNA, CDR2 YSLEER.